These 20 T cell receptor beta chains share one sample of origin, sequenced in a study of blood T cell repertoires in COVID-19. The data were produced by immunoSEQ multiplex PCR, yet TCRdb's version contains in-frame clones alone and is incomplete. The data hold approximately 90,000 clones, with around nine tenths observed a single time. The specimen was peripheral blood. The receptor source for this set is a woman in her seventies with acute or convalescent COVID-19.

The V call is TRBV2, the J call TRBJ1-4; 7 nucleotides align to TRBD1. The CDR3 totals 13 residues. The V segment lost 8 bases and the J segment 7 bases; nucleotides outside the gene matches: 7. Germline CDR1 is SNHLY and CDR2 is FYNNEI. DNA of the CDR3: TGTGCCAGCCAACGGGACAGTAGTGAAAAACTGTTTTTT. This codes for CASQRDSSEKLFF.

The chain uses TRBV25-1 and TRBJ2-1; 10 positions match TRBD1. CDR3 length equals 18 residues. The germline CDR1 and CDR2 sequences are MGHDK and SYGVNS. J lost 6 bases, V lost 4 bases, and 15 bases had no gene match. Written as DNA, the CDR3 is TGTGCCAGCAGTGGAGCACCCTCGAGGGGACAGGGGCCCAATGAGCAGTTCTTC. Translated, it gives CASSGAPSRGQGPNEQFF.

This clone appeared once. V is TRBV6-5 and J is TRBJ2-1, with 7 bases that match TRBD1. The CDR3 runs to 15 residues. CDR1 MNHEY and CDR2 SVGAGI come from the germline V gene. Germline trimming cut 2 bases from V and 9 bases from J; bases unmatched to any gene: 10. This chain's CDR3 is CASSYTILQGTEQFF. CDR3 bases: TGTGCCAGCAGTTACACCATCCTACAGGGGACTGAGCAGTTCTTC.

CDR3 coding DNA: TGTGCCAGTAGTATATCGGGGGACTCCCCAGATACGCAGTATTTT. Translation gives CASSISGDSPDTQYF. This sequence joins TRBV19 and TRBJ2-3; D might be TRBD2 (6 bases). CDR3 size: 15 residues. V gave up 2 bases and J gave up 4 bases, with 13 bases separating them. CDR1 is LNHDA and CDR2 is SQIVND in the germline V gene (reference sequence). Combining the CDR3 with reference TRBV19 and TRBJ2-3 gives the whole variable domain DGGITQSPKYLFRKEGQNVTLSCEQNLNHDAMYWYRQDPGQGLRLIYYSQIVNDFQKGDIAEGYSVSREKKESFPLTVTSAQKNPTAFYLCASSISGDSPDTQYFGPGTRLTVL.

The rearrangement joins TRBV2 to TRBJ2-2; 12 bases are shared with TRBD2. This CDR3 is 14 amino acids long. Per germline, CDR1 SNHLY and CDR2 FYNNEI. V was pared by 6 bases and J by 4 bases, with 0 bases of the junction left unmatched. The CDR3, as DNA: TGTGCCAGCAGACTAGCGGGAGGCACCGGGGAGCTGTTTTTT. Translating gives CASRLAGGTGELFF.

This clone was counted a single time. V gene TRBV5-1 combines with J gene TRBJ1-3; 9 bases agree with TRBD1. CDR1 is SGHRS, CDR2 YFSETQ, per germline. The V and J ends lost 0 bases and 4 bases, in that order; junction bases with no gene match: 11. The CDR3 extends over 18 amino acids. For the CDR3, the DNA is TGCGCCAGCAGCTTGGAGACAGGGGGACCTGGGCCCGGAAACACCATATATTTT. Amino acid sequence: CASSLETGGPGPGNTIYF.

The J gene is TRBJ2-2, the V gene TRBV4-1; D remains unclear. CDR1 is MGHRA and CDR2 is YSYEKL in the germline V gene. CDR3 length: 13 amino acids. Trimming shortened V by 0 bases and J by 6 bases, and 5 bases separated the two germline ends. The CDR3 loop is CASSQESAGELFF. DNA for the CDR3: TGCGCCAGCAGCCAAGAATCAGCCGGGGAGCTGTTTTTT.

V gene TRBV5-1 combines with J gene TRBJ2-1; D unclear. Trimming shortened V by 2 bases and J by 7 bases, and 4 bases separated the two germline ends. This CDR3 comprises 11 residues. Germline loops: CDR1 SGHRS, CDR2 YFSETQ. In DNA, the CDR3 is TGCGCCAGCAGCTTAGCTAATGAGCAGTTCTTC. As protein: CASSLANEQFF.

The V gene is TRBV7-8, the J gene TRBJ2-1, with D perhaps matching TRBD2 (5 bases). CDR1 and CDR2 from the germline V gene are SGHVS and FQNEAQ. The CDR3 is 16 amino acids. Trimming left V 5 bases short and J 0 bases short, with 14 bases between. The CDR3 DNA reads as TGTGCCAGCAGCAATAGCGCTTCGAGCTCCTACAATGAGCAGTTCTTC. It specifies CASSNSASSSYNEQFF.

The rearrangement uses TRBV5-1 and TRBJ2-7; unclear D gene. Germline CDR1 reads SGHRS; CDR2 reads YFSETQ. Trimming left V 0 bases short and J 1 base short, with 14 bases between. The CDR3 length is 16 residues. This CDR3 is CASSLVVGSTSYEQYF. The CDR3 DNA follows: TGCGCCAGCAGCTTGGTTGTGGGCTCTACGTCCTACGAGCAGTACTTC. Drawing the rest from reference TRBV5-1 and TRBJ2-7, the complete variable domain is KAGVTQTPRYLIKTRGQQVTLSCSPISGHRSVSWYQQTPGQGLQFLFEYFSETQRNKGNFPGRFSGRQFSNSRSEMNVSTLELGDSALYLCASSLVVGSTSYEQYFGPGTRLTVT.

This chain joins TRBV6-5 and TRBJ1-2, with D possibly TRBD1 on 6 matching bases. Germline V CDR1 and CDR2: MNHEY, SVGAGI. CDR3 size: 12 residues. With 4 bases removed from V and 7 bases from J, the gap between germline ends came to 10 bases. The CDR3 protein is CASSLTGSGYTF. Here the CDR3 DNA reads TGTGCCAGCAGTTTGACAGGAAGTGGCTACACCTTC.

The chain combines TRBV19 with TRBJ1-2; D might be TRBD1 (6 bases). The CDR3 has 15 residues. Trimming took off 0 bases at V and 8 bases at J, with 16 bases between the two ends. CDR1 is LNHDA and CDR2 is SQIVND in the germline V gene (reference sequence). CDR3 region: CASSIDPRGAYGYTF. CDR3 sequence (DNA): TGTGCCAGTAGTATAGATCCGCGGGGGGCTTACGGCTACACCTTC.

V is TRBV5-1 and J is TRBJ1-1; unclear D gene. CDR1 is SGHRS and CDR2 is YFSETQ in the germline V gene. The CDR3 runs 13 residues. The V gene lost 4 bases and the J gene lost 3 bases, with 10 bases spanning the gap. In DNA, the CDR3 is TGCGCCAGCAGCAAAACAGAATACACTGAAGCTTTCTTT. Translated, it gives CASSKTEYTEAFF.

The chain employs TRBV7-6 and TRBJ1-6; TRBD1 aligns across 8 bases. CDR3 length equals 17 residues. Unmatched junction bases numbered 8, after V lost 5 bases and J lost 2 bases. Germline CDR1 SGHVS, CDR2 FNYEAQ. CDR3 coding DNA: TGTGCCAGCAGCGTCGCGGACAGGGACACCTATAATTCACCCCTCCACTTT. Its translation is CASSVADRDTYNSPLHF.

The chain recombines TRBV28 with TRBJ1-2; 10 bases match TRBD1. Trimming cost V 10 bases and J 6 bases; bases outside gene matches: 11. The CDR3 runs 14 residues. Germline V CDR1 and CDR2: MDHEN, SYDVKM. The CDR3 spells CATPTTGGIDGYTF. The CDR3 bases are TGTGCCACCCCTACGACAGGGGGCATTGATGGCTACACCTTC.

This clone has just one count. The V call is TRBV2, the J call TRBJ2-3, with 9 bases matching TRBD2. V trimming: 7 bases; J trimming: 4 bases; junction bases outside the gene matches: 9. CDR1 and CDR2 (germline): SNHLY, FYNNEI. The CDR3 covers 15 residues. The CDR3 DNA reads as TGTGCCAGCACGCTTCATAGCGGGAGATCAGATACGCAGTATTTT. Its protein is CASTLHSGRSDTQYF.

The chain uses TRBV3-1 (or the pseudogene TRBV3-2) and TRBJ1-5, with no clear D. Germline loops: CDR1 LGHDT, CDR2 YNNKEL (reference sequence). This CDR3 is built from 17 residues. V was cut by 0 bases and J by 0 bases, with 12 bases left in between. The CDR3 protein is CASSQDLGGSSNQPQHF. CDR3 sequence (DNA): TGTGCCAGCAGCCAAGATCTTGGAGGGAGTAGCAATCAGCCCCAGCATTTT.

This chain uses TRBV15 with TRBJ1-6; D perhaps matches TRBD1 (5 bases). The CDR3 sequence is 18 residues long. Trimming left V 2 bases short and J 6 bases short, with 20 bases between. Germline-derived CDR1 and CDR2 are LNHNV and YYDKDF (reference sequence). The CDR3 coding sequence is TGTGCCACCAGCAGATTCCCGTTGGGGCGGACGTTTAATTCACCCCTCCACTTT. Its protein is CATSRFPLGRTFNSPLHF.

This rearrangement joins TRBV24-1 to TRBJ1-3; no firm D call. Between the trimmed V and J ends, which lost 2 bases and 0 bases, there was a span of 7 bases. The CDR3 is made up of 15 amino acids. The germline CDR1 and CDR2 sequences are KGHDR and SFDVKD. The CDR3 spells CATSDSRSSGNTIYF. The CDR3 coding sequence is TGTGCCACCAGTGATTCACGGAGCTCTGGAAACACCATATATTTT.

This sequence joins TRBV19 and TRBJ2-1; tentative D call: TRBD2 (5 bases). CDR1 and CDR2 (germline): LNHDA, SQIVND (reference sequence). With 3 bases removed from V and 5 bases from J, the gap between germline ends came to 11 bases. The CDR3 totals 14 residues. CDR3 DNA: TGTGCCAGTAGTATCTCCGGGATCAACAATGAGCAGTTCTTC. Translated, it gives CASSISGINNEQFF.